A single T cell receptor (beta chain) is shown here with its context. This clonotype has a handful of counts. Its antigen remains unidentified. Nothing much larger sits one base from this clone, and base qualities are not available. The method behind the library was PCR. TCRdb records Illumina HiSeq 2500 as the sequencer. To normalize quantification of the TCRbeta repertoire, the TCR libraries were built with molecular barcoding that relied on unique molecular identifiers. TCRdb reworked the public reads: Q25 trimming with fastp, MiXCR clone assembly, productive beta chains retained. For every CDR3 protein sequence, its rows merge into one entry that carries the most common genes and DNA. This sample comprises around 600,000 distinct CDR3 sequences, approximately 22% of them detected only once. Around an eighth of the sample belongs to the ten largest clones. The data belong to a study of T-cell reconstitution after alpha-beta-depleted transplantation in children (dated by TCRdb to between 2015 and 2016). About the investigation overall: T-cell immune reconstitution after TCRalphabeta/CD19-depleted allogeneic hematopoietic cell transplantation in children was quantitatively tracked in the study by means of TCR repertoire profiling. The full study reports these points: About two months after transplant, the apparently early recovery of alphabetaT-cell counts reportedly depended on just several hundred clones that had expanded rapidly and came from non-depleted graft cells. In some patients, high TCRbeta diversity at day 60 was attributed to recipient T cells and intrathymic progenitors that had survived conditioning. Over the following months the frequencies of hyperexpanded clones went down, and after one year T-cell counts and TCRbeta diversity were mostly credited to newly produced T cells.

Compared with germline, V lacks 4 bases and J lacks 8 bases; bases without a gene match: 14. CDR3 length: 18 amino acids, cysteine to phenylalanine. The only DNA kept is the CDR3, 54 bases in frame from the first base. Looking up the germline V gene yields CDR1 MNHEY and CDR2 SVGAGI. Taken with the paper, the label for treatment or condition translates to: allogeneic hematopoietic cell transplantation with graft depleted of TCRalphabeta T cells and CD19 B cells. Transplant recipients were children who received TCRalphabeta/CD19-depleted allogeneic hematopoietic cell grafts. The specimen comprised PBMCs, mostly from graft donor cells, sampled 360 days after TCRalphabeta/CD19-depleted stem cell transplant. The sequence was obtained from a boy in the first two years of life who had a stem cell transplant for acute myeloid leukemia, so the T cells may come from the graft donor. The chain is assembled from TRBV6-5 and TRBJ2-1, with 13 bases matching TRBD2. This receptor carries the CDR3 CASSSTSGGPLRRDEQFF. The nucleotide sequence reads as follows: TGTGCCAGCAGTTCGACTAGCGGGGGGCCCCTTCGGCGGGATGAGCAGTTCTTC.